This T cell receptor beta chain is drawn from a study of post-analysis software for immune sequencing data. Overall study context: Included courses were relapsing-remitting and secondary progressive multiple sclerosis; progressive-relapsing multiple sclerosis was also included.

Only a few counts were recorded for this clonotype. What it binds is unknown. The CDR3 sequence is 15 residues long. Germline values: CDR1 SGDLS, CDR2 YYNGEE. The V segment lost 2 bases and the J segment 1 base; nucleotides outside the gene matches: 6. Presence of unique molecular identifiers characterized the TCR beta cDNA libraries. Roughly 500,000 cDNA molecules were recovered from an input of roughly 0.85 to 10 million T cells. TCRdb reprocessed the PCR reads via MiXCR and lists one record per CDR3 protein. The sample lists approximately 460,000 distinct CDR3 sequences; under 55% were seen once. Study-wide results and caveats: Relative to controls, patients had roughly five TRBV segments at higher frequency, with TRBV5-6, TRBV5-1 and TRBV20-1 among these. Comparison with controls showed significantly lower normalized Chao1 diversity in multiple sclerosis patients. Same-batch preparations were strongly co-clustered by F measure.

This receptor was taken from a girl between 5 and 17 years old with multiple sclerosis. The rearrangement uses TRBV9 and TRBJ2-7, with TRBD1 identical over 7 bases. The specimen sequenced was blood. CDR3 in DNA: TGTGCCAGCAGCGTTGACAGGGCGGTATCCTACGAGCAGTACTTC. Its protein product is CASSVDRAVSYEQYF.